This T cell receptor (beta chain) was retrieved from a study of T cell repertoires in cytomegalovirus infection. Study-level background: A matching HLA type, together with CMV infection, was signaled by public TCR beta signatures.

Worth noting for this clonotype: Its specificity is not known.

MiXCR, run by TCRdb on the reads, gives a single entry per CDR3 protein. The table lists some 940,000 distinct CDR3 sequences, 30% to 40% of them singletons. Germline V lookup: CDR1 SGHVS, CDR2 FNYEAQ. Trimming removed 4 bases from V and 5 bases from J, with 12 bases in between. The length of the CDR3 is 14 residues. This sequence joins TRBV7-6 and TRBJ2-1, with D perhaps matching TRBD2 (7 bases). Sequenced here: cultured CD8+ T cells from PBMCs, sampled from culture after CMV antigen stimulation. The clonotype originates from a human donor in good health (CMV status not recorded). Some clones in this sample may be carry-over from other donors' samples. CDR3 DNA sequence: TGTGCCAGCAGCTGGGAGGGGGGGGACAATGAGCAGTTCTTC. Translating gives CASSWEGGDNEQFF.